Below, 18 T cell receptor beta chains from the same sample are listed, as sequenced in a study of T cells expressing NK-cell markers. From the 5' RACE reads, TCRdb lists one entry per CDR3 protein and no DNA. The repertoire shows over 120,000 distinct CDR3 sequences; the top ten hold roughly 12%. Sample: blood T cells: a sorted CD56 or NKG2C T cell subset, CD4+ or CD8+ T cells, or bulk PBMC T cells (not recorded which). These receptors were collected from a man between 18 and 35 years old in good health.

The chain recombines TRBV15 with TRBJ2-1; checking the TCRdb D call of TRBD2 is not possible without DNA. The CDR3 loop spans 15 amino acids. Germline V gene sequence: CDR1 LNHNV, CDR2 YYDKDF (reference sequence). CDR3 loop: CATSRVGLGGNEQFF. The whole variable domain, filled in from reference TRBV15 and TRBJ2-1, reads DAMVIQNPRYQVTQFGKPVTLSCSQTLNHNVMYWYQQKSSQAPKLLFHYYDKDFNNEADTPDNFQSRRPNTSFCFLDIRSPGLGDTAMYLCATSRVGLGGNEQFFGPGTRLTVL.

J is TRBJ2-4 and V is TRBV19; the TCRdb call, TRBD1, lacks DNA for checking. Germline CDR1 and CDR2: LNHDA and SQIVND (reference sequence). CDR3 size: 15 residues. CDR3 amino acids: CASSLPGGAGNIQYF.

The chain has TRBV29-1 and TRBJ2-4. The CDR3 sequence is 11 residues long. Per germline, CDR1 SQVTM and CDR2 ANQGSEA. The CDR3: CSVLWRNIQYF.

The rearrangement links TRBV27 to TRBJ2-1; no DNA is available, so the TRBD2 call from TCRdb remains unchecked. Germline V lookup: CDR1 MNHEY, CDR2 SMNVEV (reference sequence). The CDR3 consists of 16 residues. CDR3 sequence reads: CASSPPASGTPDEQFF.

The chain joins TRBV6-5 to TRBJ1-2; TCRdb's D call, TRBD1, is unchecked because there is no DNA. Germline assignment: CDR1 MNHEY and CDR2 SVGAGI. The length of the CDR3 is 17 residues. CDR3 in amino acids: CASSYYQDRSSTYGYTF.

V and J are TRBV7-6 and TRBJ1-4; TCRdb returns TRBD1, unconfirmable since there is no DNA. Per germline, CDR1 SGHVS and CDR2 FNYEAQ. This CDR3 region has 14 residues. CDR3: CASSRSGGNEKLFF.

The chain links TRBV3-1 to TRBJ2-4; absent DNA, TCRdb's TRBD1 call cannot be checked. Looked up from germline, CDR1 is LGHDT and CDR2 is YNNKEL (reference sequence). The CDR3 has 14 residues. The CDR3 loop is CASSQVDSLDIQYF. The full variable domain, with the rest looked up from reference TRBV3-1 and TRBJ2-4, is DTAVSQTPKYLVTQMGNDKSIKCEQNLGHDTMYWYKQDSKKFLKIMFSYNNKELIINETVPNRFSPKSPDKAHLNLHINSLELGDSAVYFCASSQVDSLDIQYFGAGTRLSVL.

V usage is TRBV30 and J usage is TRBJ1-1; TCRdb's D gene call, TRBD1, goes unchecked for lack of DNA. Germline V gene data show CDR1 as GTSNPN and CDR2 as SVGIG (reference sequence). The CDR3 is 13 amino acids. The CDR3 loop is CAWTKFLTDEAFF.

This chain connects TRBV27 to TRBJ2-1; TCRdb designates TRBD2, a call that cannot be tested without DNA. The CDR3 consists of 16 residues. Germline V gives CDR1 MNHEY, CDR2 SMNVEV (reference sequence). The CDR3 reads CASSPGTSGRAREQFF.

This chain connects TRBV6-2 or TRBV6-3 to TRBJ1-5. Germline values: CDR1 MNHEY, CDR2 SVGEGT. The CDR3 runs 13 residues. Here the CDR3 reads CASSYPKNQPQHF.

The V call is TRBV6-2 or TRBV6-3, the J call TRBJ2-1. Germline-derived CDR1 and CDR2 are MNHEY and SVGEGT. The CDR3 is 15 amino acids. The CDR3: CASRNREISYNEQFF.

This chain's CDR3 is CASSQQSEQFF. The chain uses TRBV4-1 and TRBJ2-1. Germline V gives CDR1 MGHRA, CDR2 YSYEKL. The CDR3 runs to 11 residues.

The chain has TRBV6-1 and TRBJ1-4; the D call from TCRdb, TRBD1, cannot be confirmed without DNA. CDR1 is MNHNS and CDR2 is SASEGT in the germline V gene. There are 13 residues in the CDR3. CDR3 sequence reads: CASSEGVDEKLFF.

The J gene is TRBJ1-2, the V gene TRBV7-9. The CDR3 is 11 residues long. Germline CDR1 is SEHNR and CDR2 is FQNEAQ (reference sequence). CDR3 in amino acids: CASRDALGYTF.

The CDR3 protein is CASSPEGNAGNTIYF. V usage is TRBV5-1 and J usage is TRBJ1-3. The CDR3 has 15 amino acids. Germline CDR1 and CDR2: SGHRS and YFSETQ.

This chain connects TRBV4-3 to TRBJ2-1; absent DNA, TCRdb's TRBD2 call cannot be checked. The germline V gene has CDR1 LGHNA and CDR2 YSLEER. This CDR3 is 16 amino acids long. The CDR3 region is CASSQESGLVGNEQFF.

The chain uses TRBV6-4 and TRBJ2-3; TCRdb outputs TRBD2, but without DNA this stays unchecked. The CDR3 contains 14 residues. Germline CDR1 reads MRHNA; CDR2 reads SNTAGT. CDR3 region: CASSDQAGDDTQYF.

The chain carries TRBV23-1 and TRBJ1-5; with no DNA, the TCRdb D assignment of TRBD1 cannot be verified. TRBV23-1 is filed as an ORF, its function uncertain. This CDR3 contains 17 residues. CDR3 residues: CASSPPFLMQGNQPQHF.